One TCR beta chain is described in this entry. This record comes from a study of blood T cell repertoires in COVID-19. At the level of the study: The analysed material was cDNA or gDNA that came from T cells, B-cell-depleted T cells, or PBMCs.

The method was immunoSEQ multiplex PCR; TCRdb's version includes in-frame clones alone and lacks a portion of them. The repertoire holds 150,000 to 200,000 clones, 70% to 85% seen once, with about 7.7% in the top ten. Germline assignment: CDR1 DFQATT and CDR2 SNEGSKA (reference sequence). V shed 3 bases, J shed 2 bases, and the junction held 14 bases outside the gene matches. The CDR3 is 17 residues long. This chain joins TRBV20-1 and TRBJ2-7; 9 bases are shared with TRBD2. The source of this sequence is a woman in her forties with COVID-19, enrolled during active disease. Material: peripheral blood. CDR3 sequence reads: CSASSTPSLAGTYEQYF. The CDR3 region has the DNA TGCAGTGCTAGTAGCACCCCCTCCCTAGCGGGAACCTACGAGCAGTACTTC.